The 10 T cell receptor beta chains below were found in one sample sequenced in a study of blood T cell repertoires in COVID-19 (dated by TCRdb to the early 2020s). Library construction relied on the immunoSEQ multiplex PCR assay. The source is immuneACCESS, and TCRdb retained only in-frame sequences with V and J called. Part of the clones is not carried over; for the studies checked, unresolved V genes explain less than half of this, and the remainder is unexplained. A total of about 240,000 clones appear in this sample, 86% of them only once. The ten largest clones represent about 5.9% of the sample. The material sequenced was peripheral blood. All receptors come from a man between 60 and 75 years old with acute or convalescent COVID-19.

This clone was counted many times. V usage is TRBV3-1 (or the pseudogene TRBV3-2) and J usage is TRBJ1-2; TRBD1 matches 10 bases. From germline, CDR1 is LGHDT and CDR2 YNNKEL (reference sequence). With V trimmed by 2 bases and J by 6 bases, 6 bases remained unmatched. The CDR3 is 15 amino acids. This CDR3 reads CASSQRHGTGDGYTF. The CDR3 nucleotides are TGTGCCAGCAGCCAAAGGCACGGGACAGGGGATGGCTACACCTTC.

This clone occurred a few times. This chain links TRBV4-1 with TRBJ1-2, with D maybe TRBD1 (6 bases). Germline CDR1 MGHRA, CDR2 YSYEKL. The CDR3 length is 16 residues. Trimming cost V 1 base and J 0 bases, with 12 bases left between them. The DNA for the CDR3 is TGCGCCAGCAGCCAAGTCGAGGACAGTTCTAACTATGGCTACACCTTC. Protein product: CASSQVEDSSNYGYTF.

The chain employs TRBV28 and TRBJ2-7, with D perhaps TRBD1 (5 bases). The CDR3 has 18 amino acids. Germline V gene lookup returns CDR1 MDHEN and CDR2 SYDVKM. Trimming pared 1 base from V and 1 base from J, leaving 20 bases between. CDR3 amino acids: CASSLSRFGRQISYEQYF. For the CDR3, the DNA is TGTGCCAGCAGTTTATCACGGTTCGGGCGACAGATTTCCTACGAGCAGTACTTC.

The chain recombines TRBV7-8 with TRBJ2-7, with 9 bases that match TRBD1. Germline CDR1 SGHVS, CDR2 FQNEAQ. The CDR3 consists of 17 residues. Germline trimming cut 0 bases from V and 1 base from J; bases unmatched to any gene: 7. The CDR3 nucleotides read TGTGCCAGCAGCTTAGCTTCCGGGACAGGGAAATCCTACGAGCAGTACTTC. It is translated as CASSLASGTGKSYEQYF.

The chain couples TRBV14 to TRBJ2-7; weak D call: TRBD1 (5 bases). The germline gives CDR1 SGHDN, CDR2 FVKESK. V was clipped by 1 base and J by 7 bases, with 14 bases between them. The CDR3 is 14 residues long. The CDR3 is CASSQGPGIGEQYF. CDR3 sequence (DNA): TGTGCCAGCAGCCAAGGCCCAGGGATAGGGGAGCAGTACTTC.

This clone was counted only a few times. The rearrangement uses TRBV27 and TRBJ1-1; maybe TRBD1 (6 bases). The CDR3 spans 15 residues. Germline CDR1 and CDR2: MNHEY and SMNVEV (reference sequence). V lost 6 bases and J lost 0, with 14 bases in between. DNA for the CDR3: TGTGCCAGCAGCCGGACAGTGCCTTTGAACACTGAAGCTTTCTTT. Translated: CASSRTVPLNTEAFF.

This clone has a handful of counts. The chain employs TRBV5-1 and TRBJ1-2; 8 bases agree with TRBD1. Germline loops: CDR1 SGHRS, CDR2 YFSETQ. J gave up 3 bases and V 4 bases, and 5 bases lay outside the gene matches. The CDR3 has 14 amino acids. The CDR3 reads CASSRTGMDYGYTF. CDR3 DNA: TGCGCCAGCAGCAGGACAGGGATGGACTATGGCTACACCTTC.

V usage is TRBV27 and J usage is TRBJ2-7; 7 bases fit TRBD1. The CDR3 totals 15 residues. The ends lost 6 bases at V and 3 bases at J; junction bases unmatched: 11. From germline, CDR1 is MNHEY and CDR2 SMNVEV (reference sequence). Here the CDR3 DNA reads TGTGCCAGCAGAGATACCGGGACAGCTGACTACGAGCAGTACTTC. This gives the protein CASRDTGTADYEQYF.

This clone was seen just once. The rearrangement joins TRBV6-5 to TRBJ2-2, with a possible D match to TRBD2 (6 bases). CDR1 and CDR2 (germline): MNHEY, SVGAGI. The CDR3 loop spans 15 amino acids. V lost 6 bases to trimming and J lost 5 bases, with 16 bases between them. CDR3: CASRGGGGPTGELFF. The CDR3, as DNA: TGTGCCAGCAGGGGGGGTGGCGGGCCAACCGGGGAGCTGTTTTTT.

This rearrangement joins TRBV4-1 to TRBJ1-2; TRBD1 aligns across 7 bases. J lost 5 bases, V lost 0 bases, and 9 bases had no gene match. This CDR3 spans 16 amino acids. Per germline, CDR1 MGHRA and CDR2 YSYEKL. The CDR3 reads CASSQDWLGGPYGYTF. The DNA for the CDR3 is TGCGCCAGCAGCCAAGATTGGCTAGGGGGCCCATATGGCTACACCTTC.